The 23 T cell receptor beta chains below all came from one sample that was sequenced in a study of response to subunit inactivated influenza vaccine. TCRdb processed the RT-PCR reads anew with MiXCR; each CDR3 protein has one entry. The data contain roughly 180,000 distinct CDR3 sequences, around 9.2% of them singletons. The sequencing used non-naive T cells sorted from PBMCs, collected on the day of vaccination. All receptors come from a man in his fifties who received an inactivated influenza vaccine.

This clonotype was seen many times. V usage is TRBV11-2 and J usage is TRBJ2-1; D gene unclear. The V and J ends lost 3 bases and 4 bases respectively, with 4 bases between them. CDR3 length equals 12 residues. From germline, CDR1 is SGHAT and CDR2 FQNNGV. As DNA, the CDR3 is TGTGCCAGCAGCTTTCAATACAATGAGCAGTTCTTC. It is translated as CASSFQYNEQFF.

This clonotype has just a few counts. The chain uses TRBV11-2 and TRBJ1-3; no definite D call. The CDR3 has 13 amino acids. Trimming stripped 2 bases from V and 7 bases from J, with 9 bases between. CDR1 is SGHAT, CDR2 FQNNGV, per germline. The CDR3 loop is CASSLFSRNTIYF. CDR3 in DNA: TGTGCCAGCAGCTTATTTTCGAGGAACACCATATATTTT.

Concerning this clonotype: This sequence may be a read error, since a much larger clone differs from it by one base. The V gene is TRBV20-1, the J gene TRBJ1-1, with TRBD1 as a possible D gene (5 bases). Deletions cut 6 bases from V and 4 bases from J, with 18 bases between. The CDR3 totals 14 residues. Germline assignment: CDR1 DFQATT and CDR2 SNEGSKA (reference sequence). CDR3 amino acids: CSARGVMGGTEAFF. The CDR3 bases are TGCAGTGCCCGAGGTGTCATGGGGGGCACTGAAGCTTTCTTT.

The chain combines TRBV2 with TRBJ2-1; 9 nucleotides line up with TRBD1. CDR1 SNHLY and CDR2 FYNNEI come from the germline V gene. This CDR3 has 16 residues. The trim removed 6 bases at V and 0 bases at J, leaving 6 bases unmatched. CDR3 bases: TGTGCCAGCAGAAGGGGACAGGGAACCTCCTACAATGAGCAGTTCTTC. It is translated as CASRRGQGTSYNEQFF.

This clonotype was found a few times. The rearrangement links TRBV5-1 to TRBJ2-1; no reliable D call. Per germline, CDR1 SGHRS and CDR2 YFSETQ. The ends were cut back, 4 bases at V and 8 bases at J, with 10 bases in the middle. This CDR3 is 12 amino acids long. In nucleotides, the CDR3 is TGCGCCAGCAGCGTAGGGTTAGATGAGCAGTTCTTC. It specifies CASSVGLDEQFF.

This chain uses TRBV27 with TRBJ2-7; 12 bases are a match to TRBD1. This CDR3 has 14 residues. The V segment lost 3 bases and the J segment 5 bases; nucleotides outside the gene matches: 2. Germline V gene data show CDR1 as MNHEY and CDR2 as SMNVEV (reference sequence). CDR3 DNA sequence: TGTGCCAGCAGTTTTGGGACAGGGGGCGACGAGCAGTACTTC. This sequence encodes CASSFGTGGDEQYF.

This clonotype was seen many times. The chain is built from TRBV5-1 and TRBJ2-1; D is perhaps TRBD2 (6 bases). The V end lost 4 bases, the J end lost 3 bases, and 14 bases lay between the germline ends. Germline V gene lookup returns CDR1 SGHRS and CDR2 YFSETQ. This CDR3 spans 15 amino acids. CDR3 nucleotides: TGCGCCAGCAGCAATCTCCAGGGAGGCTACAATGAGCAGTTCTTC. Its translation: CASSNLQGGYNEQFF.

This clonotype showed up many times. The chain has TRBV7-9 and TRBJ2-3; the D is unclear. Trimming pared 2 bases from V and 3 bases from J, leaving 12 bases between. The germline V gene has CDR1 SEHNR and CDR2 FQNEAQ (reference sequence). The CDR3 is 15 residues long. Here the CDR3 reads CASSLLHTSTDTQYF. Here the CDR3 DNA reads TGTGCCAGCAGCTTATTGCACACAAGTACAGATACGCAGTATTTT.

CDR3 region: CSALGTAPLPPDTQYF. Written as DNA, the CDR3 is TGCAGTGCTTTGGGTACCGCTCCCTTGCCCCCCGATACGCAGTATTTT. V usage is TRBV20-1 and J usage is TRBJ2-3; D gene unclear. The germline gives CDR1 DFQATT, CDR2 SNEGSKA (reference sequence). The V end lost 5 bases, the J end lost 6 bases, and 24 bases lay between the germline ends. This CDR3 has 16 amino acids.

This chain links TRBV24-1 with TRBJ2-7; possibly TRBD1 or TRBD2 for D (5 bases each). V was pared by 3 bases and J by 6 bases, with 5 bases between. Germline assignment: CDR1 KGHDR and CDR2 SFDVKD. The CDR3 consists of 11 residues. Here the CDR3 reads CATSDGGEQYF. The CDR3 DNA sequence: TGTGCCACCAGTGATGGGGGCGAGCAGTACTTC.

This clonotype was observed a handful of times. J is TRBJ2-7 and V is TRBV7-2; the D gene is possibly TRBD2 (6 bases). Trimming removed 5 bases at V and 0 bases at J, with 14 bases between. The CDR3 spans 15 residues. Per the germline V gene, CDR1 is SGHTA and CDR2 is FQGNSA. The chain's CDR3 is CASSPFRERSYEQYF. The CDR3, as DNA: TGTGCCAGCAGCCCCTTCCGGGAGCGCTCCTACGAGCAGTACTTC.

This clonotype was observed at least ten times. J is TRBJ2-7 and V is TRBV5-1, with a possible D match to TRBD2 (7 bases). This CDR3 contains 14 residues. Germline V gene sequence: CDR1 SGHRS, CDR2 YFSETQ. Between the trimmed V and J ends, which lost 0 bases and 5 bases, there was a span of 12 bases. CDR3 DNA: TGCGCCAGCAGCTTGGAAGGGGGAGGGAACGAGCAGTACTTC. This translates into CASSLEGGGNEQYF.

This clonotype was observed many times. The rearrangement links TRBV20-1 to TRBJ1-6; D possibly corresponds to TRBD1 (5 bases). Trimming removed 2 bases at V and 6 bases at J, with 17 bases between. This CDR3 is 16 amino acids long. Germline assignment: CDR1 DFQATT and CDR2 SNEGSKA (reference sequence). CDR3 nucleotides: TGCAGTGCTAGACCAATCAGGGCAACCAGTAATTCACCCCTCCACTTT. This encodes CSARPIRATSNSPLHF.

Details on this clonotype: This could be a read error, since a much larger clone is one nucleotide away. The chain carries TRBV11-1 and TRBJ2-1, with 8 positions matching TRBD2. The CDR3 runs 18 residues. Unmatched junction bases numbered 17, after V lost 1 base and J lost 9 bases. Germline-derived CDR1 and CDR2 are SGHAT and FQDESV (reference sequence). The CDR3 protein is CASSLVGGPAGDLGEQFF. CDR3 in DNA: TGTGCCAGCAGCTTAGTAGGTGGACCAGCGGGAGATTTAGGTGAGCAGTTCTTC.

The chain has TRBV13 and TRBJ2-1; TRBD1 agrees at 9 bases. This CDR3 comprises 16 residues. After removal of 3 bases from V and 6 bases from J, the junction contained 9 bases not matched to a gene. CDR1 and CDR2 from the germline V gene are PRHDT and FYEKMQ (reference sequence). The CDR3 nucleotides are TGTGCCAGCAGCTTCCCGGGACAGGGACTCGGCAATGAGCAGTTCTTC. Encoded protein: CASSFPGQGLGNEQFF.

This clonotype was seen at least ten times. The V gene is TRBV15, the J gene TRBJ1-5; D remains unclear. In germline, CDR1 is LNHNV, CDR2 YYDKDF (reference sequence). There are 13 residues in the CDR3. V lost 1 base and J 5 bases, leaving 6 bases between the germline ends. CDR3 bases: TGTGCCACCAGCAGAGCCGTCGATCAGCCCCAGCATTTT. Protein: CATSRAVDQPQHF.

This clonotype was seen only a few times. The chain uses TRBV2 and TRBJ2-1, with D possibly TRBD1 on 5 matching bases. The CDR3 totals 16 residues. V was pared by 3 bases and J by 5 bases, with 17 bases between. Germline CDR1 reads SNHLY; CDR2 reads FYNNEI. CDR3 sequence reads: CASSELKGLRDNEQFF. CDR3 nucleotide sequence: TGTGCCAGCAGTGAGCTAAAGGGGCTTCGGGACAATGAGCAGTTCTTC.

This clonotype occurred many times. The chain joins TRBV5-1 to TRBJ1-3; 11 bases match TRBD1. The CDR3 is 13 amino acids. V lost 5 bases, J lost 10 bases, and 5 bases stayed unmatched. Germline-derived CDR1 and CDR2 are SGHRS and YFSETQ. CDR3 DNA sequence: TGCGCCAGCAGTCGGGACAGGGGGTTGACCATATATTTT. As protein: CASSRDRGLTIYF.

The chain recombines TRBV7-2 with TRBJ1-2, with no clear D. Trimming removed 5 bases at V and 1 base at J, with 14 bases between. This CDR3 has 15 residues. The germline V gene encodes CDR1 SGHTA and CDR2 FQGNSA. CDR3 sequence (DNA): TGTGCCAGCAGCCCGCGGGCCGGACTTAACTATGGCTACACCTTC. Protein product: CASSPRAGLNYGYTF.

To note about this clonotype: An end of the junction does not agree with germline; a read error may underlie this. The CDR3 nucleotides read TGCAGTGCTAGAGATTATTACGGCGGGAACTCTGAAGCTTTCTTT. This codes for CSARDYYGGNSEAFF. V usage is TRBV20-1 and J usage is TRBJ1-1; D ambiguous. CDR1 and CDR2 (germline): DFQATT, SNEGSKA (reference sequence). CDR3 length equals 15 residues.

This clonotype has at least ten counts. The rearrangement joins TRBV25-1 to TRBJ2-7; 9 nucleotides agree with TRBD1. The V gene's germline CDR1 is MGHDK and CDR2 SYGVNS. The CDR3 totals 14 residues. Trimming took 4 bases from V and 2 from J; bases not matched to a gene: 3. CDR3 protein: CASSAGQGPYEQYF. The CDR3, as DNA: TGTGCCAGCAGTGCGGGACAGGGACCCTACGAGCAGTACTTC.

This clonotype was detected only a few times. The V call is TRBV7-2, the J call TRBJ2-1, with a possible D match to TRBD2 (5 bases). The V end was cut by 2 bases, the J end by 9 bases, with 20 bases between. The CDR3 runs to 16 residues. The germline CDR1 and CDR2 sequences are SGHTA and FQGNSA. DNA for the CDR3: TGTGCCAGCAGCTTATTGTTGGCTAGCCGTAAGGGTGAGCAGTTCTTC. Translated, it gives CASSLLLASRKGEQFF.

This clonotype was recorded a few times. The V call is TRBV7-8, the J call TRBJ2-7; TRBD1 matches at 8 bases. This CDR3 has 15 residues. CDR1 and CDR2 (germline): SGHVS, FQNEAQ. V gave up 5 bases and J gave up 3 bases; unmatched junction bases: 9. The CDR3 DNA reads TGTGCCAGCAGCCATGCCGGGACAGGCCTCTACGAGCAGTACTTC. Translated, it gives CASSHAGTGLYEQYF.